The clone carrying this TCR beta chain was picked up a small number of times. Its antigen is as yet unknown. Germline V gives CDR1 DFQATT, CDR2 SNEGSKA (reference sequence). The ends were cut back, 6 bases at V and 2 bases at J, with 11 bases in the middle. The CDR3 length is 13 residues. This specimen comes from a study of early T cells in non-severe SARS-CoV-2 infection. Broader study findings: Matching results from VDJdb favored anti-spike CD8 responses, leaving private and CD4 specificities undetected.

Attached unique molecular identifiers marked individual cDNA molecules. TCRdb re-called the 5' RACE reads with MiXCR, one entry per CDR3 protein. This table holds around 62,000 distinct CDR3 sequences, roughly an eighth found once. This clonotype was obtained from an adult who was a healthcare worker with PCR-confirmed SARS-CoV-2 infection or an uninfected control (not recorded which). Sequencing was carried out using whole blood. The chain carries TRBV20-1 and TRBJ2-1, with D unresolved. CDR3 sequence: CSANSDTYNEQFF. The CDR3 DNA reads as TGCAGTGCCAACTCGGATACCTACAATGAGCAGTTCTTC.